This entry is about one T cell receptor (beta chain). Authors' processing steps: Estimation of nucleated cell counts was performed using reference gene primer amplification. Produced via immunoSEQ multiplex PCR; TCRdb's table is partial and in-frame only. That table furnishes V, J and clone size, whereas the DNA furnished D and trimming. The table includes some 390,000 clones, roughly 90% detected once. The data originate from a study of blood T cell repertoires in COVID-19. Germline V gene sequence: CDR1 LNHDA, CDR2 SQIVND (reference sequence). This CDR3 region has 12 residues. Trimming cost V 5 bases and J 7 bases, with 11 bases left between them.

What was sequenced was peripheral blood. The receptor's source is a woman aged 35 to 49 with COVID-19, enrolled during active disease. The rearrangement uses TRBV19 and TRBJ1-1; no firm D call. CDR3 nucleotide sequence: TGTGCCAGTAGTCTCTGGAGTGATGAAGCTTTCTTT. Its translation: CASSLWSDEAFF.